This T cell receptor (beta chain) was documented in a study of cytomegalovirus exposure and HLA in healthy donors. Sequencing used immunoSEQ multiplex PCR; TCRdb keeps in-frame clones, though not all of them. The table has 150,000 or so clones, 75% to 90% seen once. The CDR3 runs to 13 residues. The J segment lost 7 bases and the V segment lost 6 bases, leaving 5 bases of the junction unmatched. Germline V lookup: CDR1 SQVTM, CDR2 ANQGSEA. This clonotype originated in a woman aged 25 to 39 in good health and CMV-seropositive. Sequences were obtained from PBMCs. V is TRBV29-1 and J is TRBJ2-1; 11 bases are shared with TRBD2. The CDR3 coding sequence is TGCAGCGTGGGGACTAGCGGAAGTAATGAGCAGTTCTTC. Its translation is CSVGTSGSNEQFF.